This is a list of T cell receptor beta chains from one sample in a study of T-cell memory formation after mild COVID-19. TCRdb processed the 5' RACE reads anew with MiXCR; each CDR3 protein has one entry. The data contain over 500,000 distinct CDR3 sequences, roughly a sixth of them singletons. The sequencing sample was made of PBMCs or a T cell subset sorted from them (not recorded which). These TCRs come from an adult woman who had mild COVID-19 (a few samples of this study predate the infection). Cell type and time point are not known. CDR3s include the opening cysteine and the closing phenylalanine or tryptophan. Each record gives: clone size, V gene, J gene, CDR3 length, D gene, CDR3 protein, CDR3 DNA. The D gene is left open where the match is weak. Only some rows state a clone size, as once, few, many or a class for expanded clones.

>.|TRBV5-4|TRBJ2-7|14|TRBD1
CASSSTGTEYEQYF
TGTGCCAGCAGCTCTACCGGGACAGAGTACGAGCAGTACTTC
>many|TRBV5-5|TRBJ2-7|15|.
CASSLGTASSYEQYF
TGTGCCAGCAGCTTGGGGACCGCGAGCTCCTACGAGCAGTACTTC
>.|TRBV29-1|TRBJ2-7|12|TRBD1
CSVEKGGVEQYF
TGCAGCGTTGAAAAAGGGGGCGTCGAGCAGTACTTC
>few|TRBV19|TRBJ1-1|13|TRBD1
CASRLQGATEAFF
TGTGCCAGTAGGTTACAGGGGGCTACTGAAGCTTTCTTT
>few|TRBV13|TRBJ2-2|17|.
CASSNVITGIRTGELFF
TGTGCCAGCAGCAACGTCATAACTGGGATTAGGACCGGGGAGCTGTTTTTT
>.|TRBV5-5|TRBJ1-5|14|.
CASSLDPGVRPQHF
TGTGCCAGCAGCTTGGACCCAGGCGTGCGCCCCCAGCATTTT
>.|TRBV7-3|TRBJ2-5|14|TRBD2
CASSYGGGQETQYF
TGTGCCAGCAGCTATGGCGGGGGCCAAGAGACCCAGTACTTC
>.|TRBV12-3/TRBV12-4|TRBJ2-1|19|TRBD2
CASSSPRGASGGSYNEQFF
TGTGCCAGCAGTTCCCCTAGGGGGGCTAGCGGGGGGTCTTACAATGAGCAGTTCTTC
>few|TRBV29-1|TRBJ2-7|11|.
CSVDSSYEQYF
TGCAGCGTTGACAGCTCCTACGAGCAGTACTTC
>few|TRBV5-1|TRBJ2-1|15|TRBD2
CASSPGTSGGDEQFF
TGCGCCAGCAGCCCCGGGACTAGCGGGGGGGATGAGCAGTTCTTC
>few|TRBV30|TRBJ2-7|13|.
CASARLGGYEQYF
TGTGCCTCCGCTAGGCTAGGTGGATACGAGCAGTACTTC
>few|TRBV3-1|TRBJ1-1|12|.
CASSRGGYEAFF
TGTGCCAGCAGCCGCGGGGGCTATGAAGCTTTCTTT
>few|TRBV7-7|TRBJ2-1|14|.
CASSLGSRSNEQFF
TGTGCCAGCAGCTTAGGATCTAGGAGCAATGAGCAGTTCTTC
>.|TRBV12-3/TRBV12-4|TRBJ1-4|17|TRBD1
CASSAQEGTGGGEKLFF
TGTGCCAGCAGTGCACAGGAGGGCACAGGGGGCGGTGAAAAACTGTTTTTT
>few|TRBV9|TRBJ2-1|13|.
CASSGTEYNEQFF
TGTGCCAGCAGCGGGACAGAGTACAATGAGCAGTTCTTC
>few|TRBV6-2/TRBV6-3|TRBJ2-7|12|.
CASSPQAYEQYF
TGTGCCAGCAGCCCCCAAGCGTACGAGCAGTACTTC
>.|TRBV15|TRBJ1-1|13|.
CATSRDKGTEAFF
TGTGCCACCAGCAGAGATAAGGGGACTGAAGCTTTCTTT
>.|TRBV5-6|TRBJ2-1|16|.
CASSLGSGHKYNEQFF
TGTGCCAGCAGCTTGGGGTCGGGACACAAGTACAATGAGCAGTTCTTC
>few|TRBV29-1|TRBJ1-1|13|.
CSVDRRLNTEAFF
TGCAGCGTTGATCGGAGGCTAAACACTGAAGCTTTCTTT
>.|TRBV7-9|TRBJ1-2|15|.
CASSLRDTPFAGYTF
TGTGCCAGCAGCTTAAGGGACACCCCCTTTGCCGGCTACACCTTC
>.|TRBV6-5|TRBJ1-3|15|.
CASSADVALGNTIYF
TGTGCCAGCAGTGCCGACGTCGCTCTTGGAAACACCATATATTTT
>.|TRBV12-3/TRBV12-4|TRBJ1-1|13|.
CASIPLRYTEAFF
TGTGCCAGCATCCCCCTCAGGTACACTGAAGCTTTCTTT
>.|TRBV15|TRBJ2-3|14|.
CATSREGDTDTQYF
TGTGCCACCAGCAGAGAGGGGGACACAGATACGCAGTATTTT
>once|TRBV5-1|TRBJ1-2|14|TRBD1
CASRPGQGYYGYTF
TGCGCCAGCAGACCGGGACAGGGGTACTATGGCTACACCTTC
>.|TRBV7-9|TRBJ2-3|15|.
CASRPGISPTDTQYF
TGTGCCAGCAGACCAGGAATCAGCCCCACAGATACGCAGTATTTT
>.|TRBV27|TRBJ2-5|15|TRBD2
CASSLGGLPQETQYF
TGTGCCAGCAGTTTGGGGGGACTACCACAAGAGACCCAGTACTTC
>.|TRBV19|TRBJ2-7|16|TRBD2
CASSDRLADLGVEQYF
TGTGCCAGTAGTGACCGCCTAGCGGACCTCGGGGTAGAGCAGTACTTC
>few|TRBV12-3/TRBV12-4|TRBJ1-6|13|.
CASSRASSSPLHF
TGTGCCAGCAGTCGGGCCAGTAGTTCACCCCTCCACTTT
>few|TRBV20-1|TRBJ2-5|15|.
CSARDSSGKKETQYF
TGCAGTGCTAGAGATTCATCAGGGAAGAAGGAGACCCAGTACTTC
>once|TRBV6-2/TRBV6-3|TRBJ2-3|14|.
CASGTGVGTDTQYF
TGTGCCAGCGGAACCGGGGTGGGGACAGATACGCAGTATTTT
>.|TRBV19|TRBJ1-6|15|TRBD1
CASSATGGGNSPLHF
TGTGCCAGTAGTGCGACAGGGGGGGGTAATTCACCCCTCCACTTT
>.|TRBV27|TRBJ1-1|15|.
CASSLLGAENTEAFF
TGTGCCAGCAGTCTTTTAGGGGCGGAGAACACTGAAGCTTTCTTT
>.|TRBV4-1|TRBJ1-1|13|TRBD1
CASSPGGSTEAFF
TGCGCCAGCAGCCCAGGGGGCTCAACTGAAGCTTTCTTT
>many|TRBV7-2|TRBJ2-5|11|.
CASSLYETQYF
TGTGCCAGCAGCTTGTATGAGACCCAGTACTTC
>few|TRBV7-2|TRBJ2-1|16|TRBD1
CASSSRSPGTGIEQFF
TGTGCCAGCAGCTCGCGAAGTCCCGGGACAGGGATTGAGCAGTTCTTC
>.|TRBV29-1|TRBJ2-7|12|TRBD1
CSVETGGYEQYF
TGCAGCGTTGAGACAGGGGGCTACGAGCAGTACTTC
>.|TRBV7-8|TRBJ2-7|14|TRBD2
CASSLTSGGGEQYF
TGTGCCAGCAGCCTGACTAGCGGGGGTGGCGAGCAGTACTTC
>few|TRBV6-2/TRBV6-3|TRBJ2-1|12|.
CASTDPQREQFF
TGTGCCAGCACAGATCCTCAGAGGGAGCAGTTCTTC
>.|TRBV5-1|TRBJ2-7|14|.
CASSLGGASYEQYF
TGCGCCAGCAGCTTGGGGGGCGCCTCCTACGAGCAGTACTTC
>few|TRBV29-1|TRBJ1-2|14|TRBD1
CSVVGQGSNYGYTF
TGCAGCGTTGTAGGACAGGGATCAAATTATGGCTACACCTTC
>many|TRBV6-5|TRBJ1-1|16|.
CASSYRGGARNTEAFF
TGTGCCAGCAGTTACAGGGGAGGGGCAAGGAACACTGAAGCTTTCTTT
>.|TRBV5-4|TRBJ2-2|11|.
CASEEAGELFF
TGTGCCAGCGAAGAGGCCGGGGAGCTGTTTTTT
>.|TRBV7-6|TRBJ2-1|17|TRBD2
CASSLGPGTSGNNEQFF
TGTGCCAGCAGCTTAGGACCGGGGACTAGCGGGAACAATGAGCAGTTCTTC
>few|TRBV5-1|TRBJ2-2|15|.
CASSWAARNTGELFF
TGCGCCAGCAGCTGGGCCGCGCGTAACACCGGGGAGCTGTTTTTT
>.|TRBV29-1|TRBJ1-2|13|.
CSVALPERMRYTF
TGCAGCGTTGCCCTGCCGGAACGTATGCGCTACACCTTC
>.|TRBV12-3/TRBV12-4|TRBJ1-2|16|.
CASSLLFGNRVYGYTF
TGTGCCAGCAGTTTACTGTTCGGGAATAGAGTGTATGGCTACACCTTC
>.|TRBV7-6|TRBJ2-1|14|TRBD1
CASSLAGQGIEQFF
TGTGCCAGCAGCTTAGCCGGACAGGGGATTGAGCAGTTCTTC
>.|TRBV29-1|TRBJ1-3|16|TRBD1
CSVEDPYTGAGNTIYF
TGCAGCGTTGAAGACCCTTACACAGGGGCGGGAAACACCATATATTTT
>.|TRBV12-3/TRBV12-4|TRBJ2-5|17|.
CASSLSLPDRFQETQYF
TGTGCCAGCAGTTTATCACTTCCAGACCGATTCCAAGAGACCCAGTACTTC
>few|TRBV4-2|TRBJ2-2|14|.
CASSPQSDTGELFF
TGTGCCAGCAGCCCCCAGTCGGACACCGGGGAGCTGTTTTTT
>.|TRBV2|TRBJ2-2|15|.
CASIGGASNTGELFF
TGTGCCAGCATAGGAGGAGCGAGTAACACCGGGGAGCTGTTTTTT
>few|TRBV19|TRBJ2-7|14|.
CASSIGTVGYEQYF
TGTGCCAGTAGTATTGGGACGGTTGGGTACGAGCAGTACTTC
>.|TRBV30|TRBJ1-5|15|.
CAWGLLGSPDQPQHF
TGTGCCTGGGGGCTACTGGGGTCCCCCGATCAGCCCCAGCATTTT
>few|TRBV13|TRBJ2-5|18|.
CASSLMGMETGRGETQYF
TGTGCCAGCAGCTTAATGGGGATGGAGACAGGAAGGGGAGAGACCCAGTACTTC
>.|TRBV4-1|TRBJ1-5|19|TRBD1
CASSPGQGRKGHSNQPQHF
TGCGCCAGCAGCCCCGGACAGGGGCGCAAGGGGCATAGCAATCAGCCCCAGCATTTT
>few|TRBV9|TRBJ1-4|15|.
CASSVALGGNEKLFF
TGTGCCAGCAGCGTAGCTCTCGGGGGTAATGAAAAACTGTTTTTT
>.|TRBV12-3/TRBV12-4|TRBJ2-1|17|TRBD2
CASSGTSGKRSYNEQFF
TGTGCCAGCAGTGGGACTAGCGGGAAGCGCTCCTACAATGAGCAGTTCTTC
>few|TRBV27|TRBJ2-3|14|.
CASRGGLGTDTQYF
TGTGCCAGCAGGGGGGGTTTGGGAACAGATACGCAGTATTTT
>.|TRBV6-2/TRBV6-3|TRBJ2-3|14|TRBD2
CASRPTSLKDTQYF
TGTGCCAGCAGACCGACTAGCCTTAAGGATACGCAGTATTTT